These 23 T cell receptor beta chains share one sample of origin, sequenced in a study of cytomegalovirus exposure and HLA in healthy donors (dated by TCRdb to about 2017). The protocol used for the library was the immunoSEQ multiplex PCR assay. The multiplex PCR relied on a mix of 60 forward primers for TCR Vbeta segments and 13 reverse primers for TCR Jbeta segments. The source is immuneACCESS, and TCRdb retained only in-frame sequences with V and J called. Part of the clones is not carried over; for the studies checked, unresolved V genes explain less than half of this, and the remainder is unexplained. The sample table holds fewer than 130,000 clones. Of the sample, 0.59% falls within the top ten clones. Specimen: PBMCs. These receptors were obtained from a man aged 45-65 years in good health and CMV-seronegative.

The chain carries TRBV5-1 and TRBJ2-7, with 10 bases matching TRBD1. CDR1 and CDR2 (germline): SGHRS, YFSETQ. The length of the CDR3 is 16 residues. V trimming: 4 bases; J trimming: 3 bases; junction bases outside the gene matches: 10. CDR3 coding DNA: TGCGCCAGCAGCACGGGAGGGACAGGGGCGATCTACGAGCAGTACTTC. Amino acids: CASSTGGTGAIYEQYF.

A remark on this clone: Other nucleotide sequences from this sample produce the same CDR3. The chain recombines TRBV18 with TRBJ1-1, with D unclear. V was pared by 4 bases and J by 1 base, with 7 bases between. Per germline, CDR1 KGHSH and CDR2 LQKENI. The CDR3 is 13 amino acids. The CDR3 sequence is CASSLQKNTEAFF. DNA for the CDR3: TGTGCCAGCTCACTTCAAAAGAACACTGAAGCTTTCTTT.

The rearrangement links TRBV2 to TRBJ2-2; TRBD1 might be the D (6 bases). V shed 6 bases and J shed 1 base, with 15 bases lying between them. CDR3 length equals 16 residues. Looked up from germline, CDR1 is SNHLY and CDR2 is FYNNEI. The CDR3 reads CASRSRQEENTGELFF. In nucleotides, the CDR3 is TGTGCCAGCAGATCCAGACAGGAAGAGAACACCGGGGAGCTGTTTTTT.

V gene TRBV11-2 combines with J gene TRBJ1-4, with TRBD1 as a possible D gene (5 bases). The CDR3 is 15 amino acids. V lost 1 base and J lost 5, with 11 bases in between. Germline values: CDR1 SGHAT, CDR2 FQNNGV. In DNA, the CDR3 is TGTGCCAGCAGCTTAGTTGGAGGGGAAAATGAAAAACTGTTTTTT. Protein product: CASSLVGGENEKLFF.

This chain's CDR3 is CASSLGQYFGNTIYF. CDR3 nucleotides: TGCGCCAGCAGCTTGGGTCAGTATTTTGGAAACACCATATATTTT. The chain combines TRBV5-1 with TRBJ1-3; no firm D call. V lost 0 bases, J lost 3 bases, and 10 bases lay in between. This CDR3 is 15 amino acids long. From germline, CDR1 is SGHRS and CDR2 YFSETQ. The full variable domain, with the rest looked up from reference TRBV5-1 and TRBJ1-3, is KAGVTQTPRYLIKTRGQQVTLSCSPISGHRSVSWYQQTPGQGLQFLFEYFSETQRNKGNFPGRFSGRQFSNSRSEMNVSTLELGDSALYLCASSLGQYFGNTIYFGEGSWLTVV.

DNA of the CDR3: TGTGCCAGCAGCTCACGGTTAGGACAGGGGTTGTACTACGAGCAGTACTTC. Protein: CASSSRLGQGLYYEQYF. The V gene is TRBV7-8, the J gene TRBJ2-7; 9 positions agree with TRBD1. V gave up 4 bases and J gave up 3 bases; unmatched junction bases: 13. CDR1 SGHVS and CDR2 FQNEAQ come from the germline V gene. This CDR3 contains 17 residues.

CDR3 coding DNA: TGCGCCAGCAGCAGGGGGCTCGGAAATTCACCCCTCCACTTT. As protein: CASSRGLGNSPLHF. The J gene is TRBJ1-6, the V gene TRBV4-1; 7 bases match TRBD1. The germline gives CDR1 MGHRA, CDR2 YSYEKL. J gave up 7 bases and V 5 bases, and 5 bases lay outside the gene matches. This CDR3 is 14 amino acids long.

The CDR3 region has the DNA TGTGCCAGTAGTACATACCTAACTACCTTGCGCTTCTTC. This codes for CASSTYLTTLRFF. The rearrangement links TRBV19 to TRBJ2-1, with no clear D. Germline CDR1 and CDR2: LNHDA and SQIVND (reference sequence). Trimming removed 4 bases at V and 16 bases at J, with 20 bases between. There are 13 residues in the CDR3.

The chain links TRBV5-1 to TRBJ1-4; no definite D call. This CDR3 region has 12 residues. In germline, CDR1 is SGHRS, CDR2 YFSETQ. Trimming removed 4 bases at V and 6 bases at J, with 7 bases between. The CDR3 nucleotides are TGCGCCAGCAGCGCCCAGGATGAAAAACTGTTTTTT. Protein product: CASSAQDEKLFF.

The chain couples TRBV18 to TRBJ2-4, with a weak D call TRBD1 (5 bases). Between the trimmed V and J ends, which lost 1 base and 4 bases, there was a span of 11 bases. This CDR3 has 15 residues. Per the germline V gene, CDR1 is KGHSH and CDR2 is LQKENI. The CDR3 sequence: CASSPQGQGKNIQYF. In nucleotides, the CDR3 is TGTGCCAGCTCACCACAAGGTCAGGGTAAAAACATTCAGTACTTC.

V gene TRBV5-4 combines with J gene TRBJ2-1, with TRBD1 identical over 9 bases. The V and J ends lost 4 bases and 3 bases, in that order; junction bases with no gene match: 5. There are 15 residues in the CDR3. Germline V CDR1 and CDR2: SGHNT, YYREEE (reference sequence). The CDR3 DNA sequence: TGTGCCAGCAGCCGCCGGGACAGGGTCTACAATGAGCAGTTCTTC. The encoded protein is CASSRRDRVYNEQFF.

The rearrangement uses TRBV7-8 and TRBJ2-7, with 7 bases aligning to TRBD2. This CDR3 contains 17 residues. V shed 5 bases, J shed 1 base, and the junction held 14 bases outside the gene matches. Germline assignment: CDR1 SGHVS and CDR2 FQNEAQ. In nucleotides, the CDR3 is TGTGCCAGCAGCCCCAGGACGTCCGGCGGGAGTTCCTACGAGCAGTACTTC. Encoded protein: CASSPRTSGGSSYEQYF. Supplemented by reference TRBV7-8 and TRBJ2-7, the full variable domain reads GAGVSQSPRYKVAKRGQDVALRCDPISGHVSLFWYQQALGQGPEFLTYFQNEAQLDKSGLPSDRFFAERPEGSVSTLKIQRTQQEDSAVYLCASSPRTSGGSSYEQYFGPGTRLTVT.

This chain joins TRBV18 and TRBJ2-1, with TRBD2 as a possible D gene (5 bases). Germline V CDR1 and CDR2: KGHSH, LQKENI. The CDR3 is 14 residues long. Trimming pared 0 bases from V and 5 bases from J, leaving 8 bases between. CDR3 protein: CASSPPWRDNEQFF. The CDR3 DNA reads as TGTGCCAGCTCACCACCGTGGCGGGACAATGAGCAGTTCTTC.

The V call is TRBV27, the J call TRBJ1-2; TRBD1 matches 7 bases. The length of the CDR3 is 13 residues. Per the germline V gene, CDR1 is MNHEY and CDR2 is SMNVEV (reference sequence). V shed 5 bases, J shed 3 bases, and the junction held 3 bases outside the gene matches. The CDR3 nucleotides are TGTGCCAGCAGTCTTACAGGGGACTATGGCTACACCTTC. Residues: CASSLTGDYGYTF.

This chain connects TRBV4-3 to TRBJ2-1, with D possibly TRBD1 on 5 matching bases. Trimming stripped 0 bases from V and 6 bases from J, with 12 bases between. The CDR3 extends over 15 amino acids. Germline V gives CDR1 LGHNA, CDR2 YSLEER. DNA for the CDR3: TGCGCCAGCAGCCAAGATGGGGCCGGCGGCAATGAGCAGTTCTTC. Its translation: CASSQDGAGGNEQFF.

The chain has TRBV7-6 and TRBJ2-7, with 9 bases that match TRBD2. J gave up 2 bases and V 6 bases, and 8 bases lay outside the gene matches. The CDR3 length is 15 residues. The germline gives CDR1 SGHVS, CDR2 FNYEAQ. For the CDR3, the DNA is TGTGCCAGCAGTCCTCTAGCGGGACAGCCCTACGAGCAGTACTTC. This encodes CASSPLAGQPYEQYF.

This chain joins TRBV10-1 and TRBJ2-1; 10 bases map to TRBD1. Germline values: CDR1 WNHNN, CDR2 SYGVQD (reference sequence). There are 15 residues in the CDR3. The V gene end was trimmed by 5 bases and the J gene end by 6 bases; junction bases not matched to a gene: 7. The DNA for the CDR3 is TGCGCCAGCAGTCAAAGTGGGACAGGGGTCAATGAGCAGTTCTTC. Translated, it gives CASSQSGTGVNEQFF.

V and J are TRBV11-2 and TRBJ2-5; 7 nucleotides align to TRBD1. CDR1 and CDR2 from the germline V gene are SGHAT and FQNNGV. The CDR3 runs 15 residues. Trimming removed 1 base from V and 0 bases from J; junction bases left unmatched: 2. The CDR3 loop is CASSLGDSYQETQYF. In DNA form, the CDR3 reads TGTGCCAGCAGCTTAGGGGACAGCTACCAAGAGACCCAGTACTTC.

V and J are TRBV5-1 and TRBJ1-2, with TRBD1 as a possible D gene (5 bases). CDR3 length: 14 amino acids. Trimming shortened V by 4 bases and J by 7 bases, and 17 bases separated the two germline ends. In germline, CDR1 is SGHRS, CDR2 YFSETQ. The CDR3 region is CASSESTGQGGYTF. CDR3 nucleotide sequence: TGCGCCAGCAGCGAATCAACAGGTCAGGGTGGCTACACCTTC.

The rearrangement joins TRBV2 to TRBJ2-7, with TRBD2 identical over 8 bases. The CDR3 is made up of 16 amino acids. J gave up 1 base and V 2 bases, and 7 bases lay outside the gene matches. Germline loops: CDR1 SNHLY, CDR2 FYNNEI. In DNA form, the CDR3 reads TGTGCCAGCAGTGAAAGTATAGCGGGGAGATCCTACGAGCAGTACTTC. The encoded protein is CASSESIAGRSYEQYF.

The chain employs TRBV4-1 and TRBJ1-5; D might be TRBD1 (5 bases). The germline gives CDR1 MGHRA, CDR2 YSYEKL. Trimming took 1 base from V and 5 from J, leaving 9 bases between them. The CDR3 is 14 residues long. DNA of the CDR3: TGCGCCAGCAGCCAAGGGACAAGTGATCAGCCCCAGCATTTT. Its translation: CASSQGTSDQPQHF.

The chain employs TRBV9 and TRBJ2-7, with TRBD1 identical over 7 bases. Germline loops: CDR1 SGDLS, CDR2 YYNGEE. The CDR3 runs 16 residues. J lost 0 bases, V lost 2 bases, and 8 bases had no gene match. The CDR3 DNA reads TGTGCCAGCAGCGTGGATACAGGGGCTAGCTCCTACGAGCAGTACTTC. Encoded protein: CASSVDTGASSYEQYF.

The genes are TRBV4-3 and TRBJ1-3; 7 bases align to TRBD1. The DNA end lines up better with TRBJ2-2; the J call may be wrong. The CDR3 is 15 amino acids. Germline V gene data show CDR1 as LGHNA and CDR2 as YSLEER. The CDR3 sequence: CASSNRQGNTGELFF. CDR3 coding DNA: TGCGCCAGCAGCAACAGACAGGGGAACACCGGGGAGCTGTTTTTT.